These T cell receptor beta chains were read from a single sample in a study of blood T cell repertoires in COVID-19. Profiling relied on immunoSEQ multiplex PCR, and the TCRdb table lists in-frame clones only, not all of them. This table has around 21,000 clones, around 74% appearing once. Input material: peripheral blood. These receptors were taken from a man of 80 years or more with acute or convalescent COVID-19. CDR3s leave out the opening cysteine and the closing phenylalanine or tryptophan. The D gene is left open where the match is weak.

j_gene,d_gene,v_gene,CDR3aa
TRBJ2-1,TRBD2,TRBV12-5,ASGLSGGDEQF
TRBJ1-1,.,TRBV4-2,ASSQLTGGNTEAF
TRBJ1-1,.,TRBV12-3/TRBV12-4,ASNQGLNTEAF
TRBJ2-3,.,TRBV7-3,ASSLPSSDTQY
TRBJ2-7,TRBD2,TRBV15,ATSKSGGSSYEQY
TRBJ2-6,TRBD1,TRBV19,ASSTYGTGSSGANVLT
TRBJ2-1,.,TRBV27,ASRARRLRDREQF
TRBJ2-5,TRBD1,TRBV7-2,ASSLDRGQAKTQY
TRBJ2-1,TRBD1,TRBV6-2/TRBV6-3,ASSYEDRGYNEQF
TRBJ1-5,TRBD1,TRBV19,ASSIAAGGGQPQH
TRBJ1-1,TRBD1,TRBV9,ASSVGAGTGGTEAF
TRBJ2-5,TRBD2,TRBV4-1,ASSQDVGGRTETQY
TRBJ2-2,.,TRBV18,ASSPGQVGTGELF
TRBJ2-2,.,TRBV7-3,ASSSVVGGELF
TRBJ1-2,.,TRBV28,ASSFRDTFYYGYT
TRBJ1-1,.,TRBV6-1,ASSETGRGTEAF